This passage covers 26 T cell receptor beta chains from one sample sequenced in a study of response to subunit inactivated influenza vaccine. Using its own MiXCR run on the RT-PCR reads, TCRdb lists one record per CDR3 protein. In the table there are 610,000 or so distinct CDR3 sequences, around 15% of which are singletons. Sequencing was performed on PBMCs from blood, taken 11 to 12 days after vaccination. All receptors come from a middle-aged man who received an inactivated influenza vaccine.

The chain links TRBV5-6 to TRBJ2-1; TRBD1 matches 10 bases. The CDR3 has 17 residues. Looked up from germline, CDR1 is SGHDT and CDR2 is YYEEEE. V shed 4 bases and J 7 bases; nucleotides not matched to a gene: 14. The CDR3 DNA reads TGTGCCAGCAGCCGACGATCACGACAGGGGGCAAGGAATGAGCAGTTCTTC. Translation: CASSRRSRQGARNEQFF.

This clonotype occurred a few times. The chain links TRBV12-3 or TRBV12-4 to TRBJ2-3, with 9 positions matching TRBD2. There are 13 residues in the CDR3. Unmatched junction bases numbered 8, after V lost 5 bases and J lost 11 bases. CDR3 residues: CASSVAGGQGQYF. The CDR3 DNA reads as TGTGCCAGCAGTGTGGCGGGAGGGCAGGGGCAGTATTTT.

CDR3 bases: TGCGCCAGCAGCCAGGAACCCATGGGAAGGGCCAACGTCCTGACTTTC. As protein: CASSQEPMGRANVLTF. The chain uses TRBV4-3 and TRBJ2-6; D remains ambiguous. V lost 3 bases and J 5 bases, leaving 14 bases between the germline ends. The CDR3 totals 16 residues. Germline assignment: CDR1 LGHNA and CDR2 YSLEER.

This clonotype has only a few counts. The chain joins TRBV12-3 or TRBV12-4 to TRBJ2-7; D might be TRBD2 (5 bases). Trimming pared 0 bases from V and 6 bases from J, leaving 12 bases between. The CDR3 has 14 amino acids. CDR3 nucleotide sequence: TGTGCCAGCAGTTTAGCCCCAACTCGGGGCGAGCAGTACTTC. It specifies CASSLAPTRGEQYF.

J is TRBJ2-1 and V is TRBV6-2 or TRBV6-3, with 7 bases identical to TRBD1. The germline CDR1 and CDR2 sequences are MNHEY and SVGEGT. The CDR3 runs to 16 residues. V lost 6 bases and J lost 1; bases outside the gene matches: 9. As DNA, the CDR3 is TGTGCCAGCAGAAATAACAGGGGCCCGTCCTACAATGAGCAGTTCTTC. It codes for CASRNNRGPSYNEQFF.

This clonotype was seen a handful of times. The chain recombines TRBV5-6 with TRBJ2-7; D not resolved. V lost 4 bases, J lost 0 bases, and 20 bases lay in between. Per germline, CDR1 SGHDT and CDR2 YYEEEE. CDR3 size: 17 residues. The CDR3 DNA follows: TGTGCCAGCAGCACTCTACCTAGGGCAGCCAGCTCCTACGAGCAGTACTTC. It yields the protein CASSTLPRAASSYEQYF.

The chain links TRBV20-1 to TRBJ2-7; 8 nucleotides match TRBD2. CDR1 is DFQATT and CDR2 is SNEGSKA in the germline V gene (reference sequence). Trimming cost V 0 bases and J 3 bases; bases outside gene matches: 7. The CDR3 consists of 15 residues. CDR3 in amino acids: CSARDLSGGLYEQYF. CDR3 sequence (DNA): TGCAGTGCTAGAGATCTCAGCGGGGGACTCTACGAGCAGTACTTC.

This clonotype was counted only a few times. The genes are TRBV6-2 or TRBV6-3 and TRBJ2-7; TRBD1 agrees at 10 bases. V dropped 4 bases and J dropped 6; count of bases not matched to a gene: 9. From germline, CDR1 is MNHEY and CDR2 SVGEGT. CDR3 length equals 15 residues. CDR3 protein: CASSSRQGARFEQYF. The DNA of the CDR3 is TGTGCCAGCAGTTCCAGACAGGGGGCCCGCTTCGAGCAGTACTTC.

The table lists this clonotype with a few counts. The V and J genes are TRBV12-3 or TRBV12-4 and TRBJ1-2, with D possibly matching TRBD1 (6 bases). This CDR3 has 15 amino acids. Trimming took off 7 bases at V and 8 bases at J, with 23 bases between the two ends. CDR3 in DNA: TGTGCCAGCAACCCTCTTAGGGGGGGCTCGGGAGGCTACACCTTC. Amino acids: CASNPLRGGSGGYTF.

This rearrangement joins TRBV4-3 to TRBJ2-5; possibly TRBD2 for D (5 bases). Germline lookup yields CDR1 LGHNA and CDR2 YSLEER. The CDR3 consists of 15 residues. V was clipped by 0 bases and J by 4 bases, with 12 bases between them. DNA of the CDR3: TGCGCCAGCAGCCAAGATACTAGTCCAGTAGAGACCCAGTACTTC. This gives the protein CASSQDTSPVETQYF.

The chain combines TRBV18 with TRBJ1-6; unclear D gene. CDR3 size: 11 residues. Germline V CDR1 and CDR2: KGHSH, LQKENI. V was trimmed by 2 bases and J by 14 bases, leaving 7 bases between them. For the CDR3, the DNA is TGTGCCAGCTCACCAGGGGAAACCCTCCACTTT. The encoded protein is CASSPGETLHF.

This chain joins TRBV18 and TRBJ2-7, with 9 bases matching TRBD1. With V trimmed by 2 bases and J by 5 bases, 7 bases remained unmatched. CDR3 length: 15 amino acids. The germline V gene encodes CDR1 KGHSH and CDR2 LQKENI. CDR3 DNA sequence: TGTGCCAGCTCACCATCGGGACAGGGTATCAACGAGCAGTACTTC. It yields the protein CASSPSGQGINEQYF.

This clonotype was counted between two and nine times. The chain links TRBV7-3 to TRBJ2-1, with 7 nucleotides matching TRBD2. The ends lost 7 bases at V and 0 bases at J; junction bases unmatched: 9. CDR3 size: 16 residues. CDR1 SGHTA and CDR2 FQGTGA come from the germline V gene. CDR3 amino acids: CASTTQAGSSYNEQFF. The DNA of the CDR3 is TGTGCCAGCACCACACAAGCGGGGAGCTCCTACAATGAGCAGTTCTTC.

This rearrangement joins TRBV29-1 to TRBJ1-2, with D possibly being TRBD1 (6 bases). The CDR3 is 12 amino acids. Trimming pared 5 bases from V and 2 bases from J, leaving 9 bases between. The V gene's germline CDR1 is SQVTM and CDR2 ANQGSEA. The CDR3 sequence is CSVNRANYGYTF. Here the CDR3 DNA reads TGCAGCGTTAACAGGGCCAACTATGGCTACACCTTC.

This clonotype was seen only a few times. The chain couples TRBV10-3 to TRBJ2-2; D is unclear. The CDR3 loop spans 16 amino acids. Germline assignment: CDR1 ENHRY and CDR2 SYGVKD. Trimming left V 0 bases short and J 8 bases short, with 16 bases between. CDR3 nucleotide sequence: TGTGCCATCAGTGAGTCCATTTCACCAGAATCTGGGGAGCTGTTTTTT. Its translation: CAISESISPESGELFF.

The rearrangement links TRBV7-9 to TRBJ1-2, with D possibly being TRBD1 (6 bases). Germline V lookup: CDR1 SEHNR, CDR2 FQNEAQ (reference sequence). The CDR3 has 13 amino acids. V dropped 4 bases and J dropped 8 bases, with 14 bases sitting between them. This CDR3 reads CASSSGALGGYTF. The CDR3 DNA follows: TGTGCCAGCAGCTCGGGGGCGCTCGGAGGCTACACCTTC.

This chain links TRBV14 with TRBJ1-1, with TRBD1 identical over 8 bases. CDR3 length: 13 amino acids. J was trimmed by 1 base and V by 9 bases; bases with no gene match: 4. Germline CDR1 is SGHDN and CDR2 is FVKESK. CDR3 nucleotides: TGTGCCAGTCGGACAGGGAGGAACACTGAAGCTTTCTTT. Amino acid sequence: CASRTGRNTEAFF.

Points on this clonotype: This could be a read error, since a much larger clone is one nucleotide away. The chain links TRBV10-3 to TRBJ2-5; D perhaps matches TRBD2 (5 bases). Looked up from germline, CDR1 is ENHRY and CDR2 is SYGVKD. V was shortened by 10 bases and J by 0 bases, with 6 bases between the two germline ends. The CDR3 contains 11 residues. The CDR3 DNA is TGTGCCACCGGGGACCAAGAGACCCAGTACTTC. Translating it yields CATGDQETQYF.

This clonotype was counted once. The J gene is TRBJ2-5, the V gene TRBV12-3 or TRBV12-4, with a weak D call TRBD2 (6 bases). With 3 bases removed from V and 1 base from J, the gap between germline ends came to 18 bases. This CDR3 has 17 residues. CDR3 loop: CASSFVVAVNIQETQYF. For the CDR3, the DNA is TGTGCCAGCAGTTTCGTGGTAGCGGTGAATATCCAAGAGACCCAGTACTTC.

There are a few counts of this clonotype. The genes are TRBV12-3 or TRBV12-4 and TRBJ2-1; D gene unclear. V lost 3 bases and J 2 bases, leaving 35 bases between the germline ends. There are 23 residues in the CDR3. DNA for the CDR3: TGTGCCAGCAGTTTCCGTCTCGTACGCCTTCTAGGAACAGCTAAAACTACCTACAATGAGCAGTTCTTC. This encodes CASSFRLVRLLGTAKTTYNEQFF.

The V gene is TRBV25-1, the J gene TRBJ2-7; TRBD1 aligns across 9 bases. Per the germline V gene, CDR1 is MGHDK and CDR2 is SYGVNS. V dropped 1 base and J dropped 7; count of bases not matched to a gene: 8. The CDR3 runs to 15 residues. CDR3 residues: CASSESAQGAREQYF. In DNA, the CDR3 is TGTGCCAGCAGTGAATCCGCACAGGGGGCTAGGGAGCAGTACTTC.

This clonotype was recorded many times. This chain links TRBV6-2 or TRBV6-3 with TRBJ2-7; D gene ambiguous. Trimming took 0 bases from V and 4 from J, leaving 10 bases between them. The germline V gene encodes CDR1 MNHEY and CDR2 SVGEGT. The CDR3 extends over 14 amino acids. The CDR3 protein is CASSYSWGGYEQYF. CDR3 in DNA: TGTGCCAGCAGTTACTCGTGGGGTGGTTACGAGCAGTACTTC.

This clonotype turned up a few times. The V call is TRBV11-2, the J call TRBJ2-2; 12 bases fit TRBD2. The CDR3 length is 16 residues. Germline-derived CDR1 and CDR2 are SGHAT and FQNNGV. With V trimmed by 5 bases and J by 5 bases, 6 bases remained unmatched. The CDR3 DNA is TGTGCCAGCAGCCCAACTAGCGGGAGGCCTACCGGGGAGCTGTTTTTT. Translation: CASSPTSGRPTGELFF.

This chain connects TRBV7-2 to TRBJ2-5, with 7 bases fitting TRBD2. CDR3 length: 13 amino acids. Germline values: CDR1 SGHTA, CDR2 FQGNSA. Losses at the gene ends were 5 bases for V and 5 bases for J; bases not matched to a gene: 5. The CDR3 DNA reads as TGTGCCAGCAGCCGGACTAGAATGGAGACCCAGTACTTC. Translating gives CASSRTRMETQYF.

This clonotype was observed a handful of times. The chain joins TRBV5-1 to TRBJ1-2; D gene uncertain. With 2 bases removed from V and 0 bases from J, the gap between germline ends came to 8 bases. Per germline, CDR1 SGHRS and CDR2 YFSETQ. This CDR3 contains 14 residues. This CDR3 reads CASSFELPNYGYTF. Written as DNA, the CDR3 is TGCGCCAGCAGCTTTGAACTTCCTAACTATGGCTACACCTTC. Full variable domain (remainder filled in from reference TRBV5-1 and TRBJ1-2): KAGVTQTPRYLIKTRGQQVTLSCSPISGHRSVSWYQQTPGQGLQFLFEYFSETQRNKGNFPGRFSGRQFSNSRSEMNVSTLELGDSALYLCASSFELPNYGYTFGSGTRLTVV.

The sample holds a few counts of this clonotype. This rearrangement joins TRBV7-2 to TRBJ1-5, with 7 bases lining up with TRBD1. Losses at the gene ends were 0 bases for V and 4 bases for J; bases not matched to a gene: 6. Per germline, CDR1 SGHTA and CDR2 FQGNSA. CDR3 length equals 16 residues. The CDR3 protein is CASSLATGTANQPQHF. The DNA of the CDR3 is TGTGCCAGCAGCTTAGCGACAGGGACAGCAAATCAGCCCCAGCATTTT.